This TCR beta chain emerged from a study of identical twins. General study results and limits: Conclusions came from cross-sectional statistical analysis, not from following the same donors.

Details on this clonotype: Its antigen is undetermined.

Trimming took 5 bases from V and 2 from J, leaving 9 bases between them. Germline CDR1 reads WSHSY; CDR2 reads SAAADI. There are 13 residues in the CDR3. One entry per CDR3 protein results from TCRdb running MiXCR on the 5' RACE reads. The sample includes 420,000 or so distinct CDR3 sequences, roughly 20% of them seen just once. V gene TRBV10-2 combines with J gene TRBJ2-5; maybe TRBD2 (5 bases). This TCR was recovered from a man over 45 in good health. The material sequenced was naive T cells sorted from blood. The CDR3 bases are TGCGCCAGCAGTTTATTAGCGCAAGAGACCCAGTACTTC. It is translated as CASSLLAQETQYF.